A selection of T cell receptor beta chains follows, all from one sample in a study of T cells in Graves' hyperthyroidism and ophthalmopathy. Using its own MiXCR run on the multiplex PCR reads, TCRdb lists one record per CDR3 protein. The repertoire holds about 690,000 distinct CDR3 sequences, around a sixth seen once, with 15% to 18% in the top ten. The sequenced sample consisted of blood. These receptors came from a man aged 50-59 years with Graves' hyperthyroidism. CDR3s include the opening cysteine and the closing phenylalanine or tryptophan. A D gene is named only where the DNA matches it firmly. Some rows have no size entry. The others give once, few or many, or a class for an expanded clone.

size	V	D	J	DNA	CDR3
many	TRBV7-3	TRBD1	TRBJ2-2	TGTGCCAGCCAATTTACGAGGGGGCCCGGGGAGCTGTTTTTT	CASQFTRGPGELFF
NA	TRBV2	NA	TRBJ1-1	TGTGCCAGCAGTGAAGCCCCGGCCGTGGGCACTGAAGCTTTCTTT	CASSEAPAVGTEAFF
few	TRBV4-3	TRBD2	TRBJ2-3	TGCGCCAGCAGCCAAGAACGGACTAGCGGAATCACAGATACGCAGTATTTT	CASSQERTSGITDTQYF
NA	TRBV7-9	NA	TRBJ2-5	TGTGCCAGCACTTCTCTCAGTAAAGAGACCCAGTACTTC	CASTSLSKETQYF
NA	TRBV6-2/TRBV6-3	TRBD1	TRBJ1-1	TGTGCCAGCAGTTACCCACGGACAGGGAACACTGAAGCTTTCTTT	CASSYPRTGNTEAFF
many	TRBV28	TRBD2	TRBJ2-2	TGTGCCAGCAGTTTATGGTCGGAGAGGGAGGGCCGTGACGGGGAGCTGTTTTTT	CASSLWSEREGRDGELFF
few	TRBV20-1	NA	TRBJ2-3	TGCAGTGCTAGTACTGGAGGGAGAGAGTATTTT	CSASTGGREYF
many	TRBV6-1	TRBD1	TRBJ1-4	TGTGCCAGCAGGAAAAACAGGGGAACTAATGAAAAACTGTTTTTT	CASRKNRGTNEKLFF
NA	TRBV19	NA	TRBJ2-7	TGTGCCAGTAGTATTTCGGCGGCGCGGACCGTTCACTACGAGCAGTACTTC	CASSISAARTVHYEQYF
many	TRBV11-2	NA	TRBJ2-1	TGTGCCAGCAGCTTATTGTCGAGAGTCCACAATGAGCAGTTCTTC	CASSLLSRVHNEQFF
many	TRBV20-1	TRBD1	TRBJ1-1	TGCAGTGCTAGCTGGGACAGGAAAGCTTTCTTT	CSASWDRKAFF
many	TRBV7-9	TRBD1	TRBJ2-7	TGTGCCAGCAGCTTGTTGGGGACAGGGTCCTACGAGCAGTACTTC	CASSLLGTGSYEQYF
NA	TRBV18	TRBD1	TRBJ1-5	TGTGCCAGCTCACCTGACAGGGCGGGGCAGCCCCAGCATTTT	CASSPDRAGQPQHF
few	TRBV28	NA	TRBJ1-5	TGTGCCAGCGGGGTACCTTCGCTTAGCAATCAGCCCCAGCATTTT	CASGVPSLSNQPQHF
many	TRBV30	NA	TRBJ2-2	TGTGCCTGGAGTAGGGGGAACACCGGGGAGCTGTTTTTT	CAWSRGNTGELFF
many	TRBV9	NA	TRBJ2-1	TGTGCCAGCAGCGTAGGGGGCGGTCCACACAATGAGCAGTTCTTC	CASSVGGGPHNEQFF
many	TRBV2	NA	TRBJ2-3	TGTGCCAGCAGTGTTAGGGGTCGGGATACGCAGTATTTT	CASSVRGRDTQYF
few	TRBV10-3	TRBD2	TRBJ2-4	TGTGCCATCCCCGGGGGGTTGGCCAAAAACATTCAGTACTTC	CAIPGGLAKNIQYF
NA	TRBV12-3/TRBV12-4	TRBD1	TRBJ2-3	TGTGCCAGCAGGATGGGACAGGGAACAGATACGCAGTATTTT	CASRMGQGTDTQYF
many	TRBV11-2	NA	TRBJ2-2	TGTGCCAGCAGCTTGGACACATTTACCGGGGAGCTGTTTTTT	CASSLDTFTGELFF
NA	TRBV19	NA	TRBJ2-5	TGTGCCAGTAGTATGTTACAGCAAGAGACCCAGTACTTC	CASSMLQQETQYF
many	TRBV28	TRBD2	TRBJ2-2	TGTGCCAGCAGTTCGAGGGCCGGGGCAGGGGGACTAGCGTATTCGACCGGGGAGCTGTTTTTT	CASSSRAGAGGLAYSTGELFF